This T cell receptor (beta chain) was retrieved from a study of beta chain features in type 1 diabetes. Per germline, CDR1 SGHAT and CDR2 FQNNGV. This CDR3 contains 18 residues. The entirety of the isolated RNA underwent reverse transcription, so expressed TCRB transcripts were sequenced. Sequencing was performed with immunoSEQ multiplex PCR; in TCRdb, only in-frame clones are kept and a portion is missing. The table shows about 220,000 clones, with roughly 11% occurring only once. This clone was counted a few times. A read error likely explains this, since a far larger clone differs by one base. This receptor was obtained from a young man in good health. Sequenced sample: central memory CD4+ T cells from blood. The chain is built from TRBV11-2 and TRBJ2-3; TRBD2 matches 7 bases. CDR3 amino acids: CDSSFSRALAARTDTQYF. The CDR3 DNA reads as TGTGACAGCAGCTTTAGTAGGGCTCTAGCGGCCCGCACAGATACGCAGTATTTT.